A selection of T cell receptor beta chains follows, all from one sample in a study of T cell responses to AZD1222 COVID-19 vaccine. TCRdb keeps only in-frame clones here, not all; method: immunoSEQ multiplex PCR. Of around 120,000 clones listed, approximately 86% are singletons. Source: peripheral blood, taken on day 0 of AZD1222 vaccination. These receptors all stem from an adult in good health. CDR3s include the opening cysteine and the closing phenylalanine or tryptophan. Fields, in order: clone size, V gene, D gene, J gene, CDR3 DNA, CDR3 protein. D genes are given only for firm matches. For some rows the clone size is stated as once, few or many, or as a class when expanded; others skip it.

NA	TRBV25-1	NA	TRBJ2-3	TGTGCCAGCAGTCCCCCAGGCACAGGCACAGATACGCAGTATTTT	CASSPPGTGTDTQYF
once	TRBV29-1	NA	TRBJ1-1	TGCAGCGTTGGGAGGGAGGTCACTGAAGCTTTCTTT	CSVGREVTEAFF
once	TRBV5-4	TRBD1	TRBJ1-2	TGTGCCAGCAGCCCCCGGGACAGGGTACGTTATGGCTACACCTTC	CASSPRDRVRYGYTF
NA	TRBV5-6	TRBD1	TRBJ1-4	TGTGCCAGCACCCGGGACAGGGGAGAAAAACTGTTTTTT	CASTRDRGEKLFF
NA	TRBV28	NA	TRBJ2-3	TGTGCCAGCAGTGAGGGGGCGGGACAACGCACAGATACGCAGTATTTT	CASSEGAGQRTDTQYF
NA	TRBV24-1	TRBD2	TRBJ2-2	TGTGCCACCAGTGACGCCGGGACTAGTCGCACCGGGGAGCTGTTTTTT	CATSDAGTSRTGELFF
NA	TRBV5-1	NA	TRBJ1-1	TGCGCCAGCAGCTTGGGTCAGGGAGCCGGGACTGAAGCTTTCTTT	CASSLGQGAGTEAFF
NA	TRBV6-4	TRBD2	TRBJ2-5	TGTGCCAGCAGTCCCCGGACTAGCGGGAGGGCCGAGGGAGAGACCCAGTACTTC	CASSPRTSGRAEGETQYF
few	TRBV30	TRBD1	TRBJ1-2	TGTGCCTGGGCCGGGGACAGCCCGAGTCGGGACTATGGCTACACCTTC	CAWAGDSPSRDYGYTF
NA	TRBV27	TRBD2	TRBJ2-1	TGTGCCAGCAGTTTCACCGTAGCGGGAGGGGACAATGAGCAGTTCTTC	CASSFTVAGGDNEQFF
few	TRBV7-6	NA	TRBJ1-6	TGTGCCAGCAGCTTAGTGCAAAAGGGTGGCAATTCACCCCTCCACTTT	CASSLVQKGGNSPLHF
few	TRBV5-1	NA	TRBJ1-1	TGCGCCAGCAGCCCGGGGAGCGGCCCCCGCATGAACACTGAAGCTTTCTTT	CASSPGSGPRMNTEAFF